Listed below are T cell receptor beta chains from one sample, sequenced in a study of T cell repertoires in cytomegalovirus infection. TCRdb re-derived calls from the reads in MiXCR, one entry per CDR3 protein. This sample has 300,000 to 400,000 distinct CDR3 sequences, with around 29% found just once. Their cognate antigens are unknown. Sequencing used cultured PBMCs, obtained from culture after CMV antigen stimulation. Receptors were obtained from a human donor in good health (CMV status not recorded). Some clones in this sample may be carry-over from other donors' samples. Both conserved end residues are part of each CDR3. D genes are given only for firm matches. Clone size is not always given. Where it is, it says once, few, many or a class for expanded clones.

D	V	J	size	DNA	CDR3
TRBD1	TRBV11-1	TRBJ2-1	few	TGTGCCAGCAGCTTCAGGGGGCCCCAGGGGTATGAGCAGTTCTTC	CASSFRGPQGYEQFF
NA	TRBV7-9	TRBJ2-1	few	TGTGCCAGCAGCGACCGGGACAATTACAATGAGCAGTTCTTC	CASSDRDNYNEQFF
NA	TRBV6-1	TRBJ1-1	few	TGTGCCAGCAGTGAGACAGGTATATACACTGAAGCTTTCTTT	CASSETGIYTEAFF
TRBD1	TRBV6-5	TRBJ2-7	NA	TGTGCCAGCAGTTTTTTGCCTGAGGGGGCCCACCTCTACGAGCAGTACTTC	CASSFLPEGAHLYEQYF
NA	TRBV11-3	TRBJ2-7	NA	TGTGCCAGCAGCCCATTCAAGGCAGGGATCCACGAGCAGTACTTC	CASSPFKAGIHEQYF
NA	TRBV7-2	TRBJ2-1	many	TGTGCCAGCAGCTTAGATGGGAGTTACAATGAGCAGTTCTTC	CASSLDGSYNEQFF
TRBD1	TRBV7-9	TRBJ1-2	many	TGTGCCAGCTCACTCGGACAGGGTAATGGCTACACCTTC	CASSLGQGNGYTF
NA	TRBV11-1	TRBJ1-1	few	TGTGCCAGCAGTTACGATTCCACTGAAGCTTTCTTT	CASSYDSTEAFF
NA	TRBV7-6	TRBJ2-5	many	TGTGCCAGCAGCTTAGCCTCCGGCCCCCAAGAGACCCAGTACTTC	CASSLASGPQETQYF
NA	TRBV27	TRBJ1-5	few	TGTGCCAGCAGTTTTGGAGTCAATCAGCCCCAGCATTTT	CASSFGVNQPQHF
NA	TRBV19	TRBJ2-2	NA	TGTGCCAGTAGTCTCGACTTTGGGGGGACCGGGGAGCTGTTTTTT	CASSLDFGGTGELFF
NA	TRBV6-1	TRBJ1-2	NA	TGTGCCAGCAGTTCGACGGAGTACTATGGCTACACCTTC	CASSSTEYYGYTF
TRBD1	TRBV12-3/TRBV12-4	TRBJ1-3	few	TGTGCCAGCAGTGGACAGGCCGCTGGAAACACCATATATTTT	CASSGQAAGNTIYF
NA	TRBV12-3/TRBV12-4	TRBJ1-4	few	TGTGCCAGCAGTACCGCCGCGGGCGAAAAACTGTTTTTT	CASSTAAGEKLFF
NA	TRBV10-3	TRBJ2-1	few	TGTGCCATCAGTGAGTCGGCTGCGGGAAGGGACAATGAGCAGTTCTTC	CAISESAAGRDNEQFF
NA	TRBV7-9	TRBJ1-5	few	TGTGCCAGCAGCTCCTATAAGGGGGAACAGACGAGCAATCAGCCCCAGCATTTT	CASSSYKGEQTSNQPQHF